The 5 T cell receptor beta chains in this list originate from one sample, sequenced in a study of relationships among human T cell subsets. TCR alpha and beta CDR3s were amplified from mRNA by semiquantitative ARM-PCR. ARM-PCR used tagged nested gene-specific primers, then communal superprimers for exponential amplification. TCRdb re-derived calls from the multiplex PCR reads in MiXCR, one entry per CDR3 protein. The table lists under 15,000 distinct CDR3 sequences, roughly 60% of them singletons. CD4+ cells were positively selected first, then anti-CD25 beads isolated CD4+CD25+ regulatory T cells. Input material: Tregs sorted from blood. The receptors stem from a man aged 40-49 years in good health.

The chain employs TRBV4-1 and TRBJ2-2; D is unclear. V was pared by 1 base and J by 1 base, with 10 bases between. The CDR3 spans 16 residues. Germline V lookup: CDR1 MGHRA, CDR2 YSYEKL. This CDR3 is CASSQAGRQNTGELFF. The CDR3 nucleotides read TGCGCCAGCAGCCAAGCCGGACGCCAGAACACCGGGGAGCTGTTTTTT.

This clonotype was detected once. The chain is built from TRBV5-8 and TRBJ2-1; no firm D call. V was cut by 0 bases and J by 4 bases, with 5 bases left in between. The germline gives CDR1 SGHTS, CDR2 YDEGEE. This CDR3 spans 13 amino acids. The CDR3 DNA reads as TGTGCCAGCAGCTTGGAAAGATACAATGAGCAGTTCTTC. It yields the protein CASSLERYNEQFF.

The sample holds a few counts of this clonotype. V gene TRBV7-6 combines with J gene TRBJ2-3, with D unresolved. This CDR3 comprises 13 residues. V lost 5 bases and J lost 2, with 8 bases in between. CDR1 and CDR2 from the germline V gene are SGHVS and FNYEAQ. This CDR3 reads CASSATLTDTQYF. For the CDR3, the DNA is TGTGCCAGCAGCGCCACCCTCACAGATACGCAGTATTTT.

This clonotype was counted only a few times. The chain employs TRBV6-1 and TRBJ2-4; 7 bases line up with TRBD1. The V gene's germline CDR1 is MNHNS and CDR2 SASEGT. CDR3 length equals 14 residues. Trimming took 3 bases from V and 7 from J; bases not matched to a gene: 6. The CDR3: CASSDRGTSNIQYF. CDR3 nucleotides: TGTGCCAGCAGTGACAGGGGGACAAGCAACATTCAGTACTTC.

The chain links TRBV7-6 to TRBJ2-3; D not resolved. The CDR3 totals 15 residues. V was shortened by 5 bases and J by 2 bases, with 14 bases between the two germline ends. CDR1 and CDR2 from the germline V gene are SGHVS and FNYEAQ. This chain's CDR3 is CASSPRSRATDTQYF. The CDR3 nucleotides are TGTGCCAGCAGCCCGCGCTCCCGGGCCACAGATACGCAGTATTTT. The full variable domain, completed using reference TRBV7-6 and TRBJ2-3, is GAGVSQSPRYKVTKRGQDVALRCDPISGHVSLYWYRQALGQGPEFLTYFNYEAQQDKSGLPNDRFSAERPEGSISTLTIQRTEQRDSAMYRCASSPRSRATDTQYFGPGTRLTVL.